This entry lists 17 T cell receptor beta chains sequenced from one sample in a study of identical twins. TCRdb independently ran MiXCR on the 5' RACE reads; one entry per CDR3 protein. The profile shows around 510,000 distinct CDR3 sequences, roughly an eighth of them singletons. This same sample was also taken into another study, of yellow fever vaccine responses in identical twins.

Sequencing was carried out using CD4+ T cells sorted from blood. The receptors stem from a woman younger than 30 in good health.

The chain carries TRBV7-2 and TRBJ2-7; D possibly matches TRBD1 or TRBD2 (5 bases each). The CDR3 loop spans 15 amino acids. The germline V and J ends were trimmed by 5 bases and 3 bases, with 17 bases remaining between them. CDR1 and CDR2 from the germline V gene are SGHTA and FQGNSA. The CDR3 sequence: CASSTRGTGGYEQYF. Here the CDR3 DNA reads TGTGCCAGCAGCACCCGGGGCACAGGTGGCTACGAGCAGTACTTC.

This clonotype has just a few counts. The V gene is TRBV7-9, the J gene TRBJ2-5, with 12 bases matching TRBD1. Germline lookup yields CDR1 SEHNR and CDR2 FQNEAQ (reference sequence). J gave up 5 bases and V 5 bases, and 9 bases lay outside the gene matches. The CDR3 sequence is 16 residues long. DNA for the CDR3: TGTGCCAGCAGCAGAGATGGGACAGGGGGCGCGGAGACCCAGTACTTC. Its translation: CASSRDGTGGAETQYF.

This clonotype was detected only a few times. The rearrangement joins TRBV10-3 to TRBJ2-3; tentatively, D is TRBD2 (6 bases). CDR3 length equals 14 residues. CDR1 and CDR2 (germline): ENHRY, SYGVKD. The V end lost 7 bases, the J end lost 0 bases, and 11 bases lay between the germline ends. In DNA form, the CDR3 reads TGTGCCATCACCCGAAGCGGGAGCACAGATACGCAGTATTTT. Translating it yields CAITRSGSTDTQYF.

In this sample, this clonotype turned up a few times. The chain carries TRBV4-3 and TRBJ2-3; 8 bases align to TRBD2. J was trimmed by 4 bases and V by 7 bases; bases with no gene match: 16. The CDR3 has 17 residues. Looked up from germline, CDR1 is LGHNA and CDR2 is YSLEER. CDR3 loop: CASTGGHGTSRADTQYF. The CDR3 region has the DNA TGCGCCAGCACCGGGGGCCACGGGACTAGTAGGGCAGATACGCAGTATTTT.

This chain connects TRBV5-1 to TRBJ2-5; TRBD2 aligns across 9 bases. Germline V gene sequence: CDR1 SGHRS, CDR2 YFSETQ. This CDR3 comprises 15 residues. With 1 base clipped from V and 7 bases from J, the junction kept 8 bases outside the gene matches. CDR3 bases: TGCGCCAGCAGCTTGTTTGCTAGCGGGGACGGGACCCAGTACTTC. This gives the protein CASSLFASGDGTQYF.

This clonotype has more than one count but fewer than ten. V gene TRBV10-1 combines with J gene TRBJ2-5, with D possibly being TRBD1 or TRBD2 (5 bases each). The V gene's germline CDR1 is WNHNN and CDR2 SYGVQD (reference sequence). The CDR3 has 16 residues. The ends were cut back, 4 bases at V and 4 bases at J, with 19 bases in the middle. DNA of the CDR3: TGCGCCAGCAGTGCGACGATCGGGACGATGCTAGAGACCCAGTACTTC. Encoded protein: CASSATIGTMLETQYF.

A few counts support this clonotype. The J gene is TRBJ1-1, the V gene TRBV20-1; perhaps TRBD1 as D (6 bases). Trimming pared 4 bases from V and 0 bases from J, leaving 9 bases between. This CDR3 region has 13 residues. Germline assignment: CDR1 DFQATT and CDR2 SNEGSKA (reference sequence). The CDR3 DNA is TGCAGTGCTAACACAGGGTTGAACACTGAAGCTTTCTTT. It codes for CSANTGLNTEAFF.

This clonotype was observed a handful of times. The junction and the germline gene differ at one end; a read error may be behind it. The genes are TRBV12-3 or TRBV12-4 and TRBJ2-7; 10 bases map to TRBD1. This CDR3 is 12 amino acids long. The CDR3 loop reads CASSSTDRGQHF. CDR3 bases: TGTGCCAGCAGTTCGACCGACAGGGGGCAACACTTC.

The chain combines TRBV20-1 with TRBJ2-3; D is undetermined. The CDR3 spans 12 residues. V was clipped by 5 bases and J by 5 bases, with 11 bases between them. Germline lookup yields CDR1 DFQATT and CDR2 SNEGSKA (reference sequence). In nucleotides, the CDR3 is TGCAGTGCTCAAAGTTGGCAAGATACGCAGTATTTT. Amino acid sequence: CSAQSWQDTQYF.

There are a few counts of this clonotype. The rearrangement uses TRBV5-1 and TRBJ2-5, with D perhaps matching TRBD1 or TRBD2 (5 bases each). V lost 6 bases, J lost 3 bases, and 21 bases lay in between. CDR1 is SGHRS and CDR2 is YFSETQ in the germline V gene. This CDR3 has 16 residues. DNA of the CDR3: TGCGCCAGCACCCTTGGGGTCTGGGGGAGTAAAGAGACCCAGTACTTC. It specifies CASTLGVWGSKETQYF.

This clonotype was observed a few times. The rearrangement joins TRBV7-2 to TRBJ2-5, with D tentatively TRBD2 (6 bases). Trimming cost V 4 bases and J 7 bases, with 22 bases left between them. The CDR3 is 16 amino acids. Germline loops: CDR1 SGHTA, CDR2 FQGNSA. This chain's CDR3 is CASSSPYRDSSGTQYF. DNA of the CDR3: TGTGCCAGCAGCTCTCCTTATCGGGACTCGTCGGGGACCCAGTACTTC.

The V gene is TRBV3-1, the J gene TRBJ1-5, with D possibly TRBD1 on 6 matching bases. Trimming took off 5 bases at V and 7 bases at J, with 15 bases between the two ends. Germline V gene data show CDR1 as LGHDT and CDR2 as YNNKEL (reference sequence). The CDR3 length is 14 residues. The DNA for the CDR3 is TGTGCCAGCAGCAAGGGGGGCCCCCAGCAGCCCCAGCATTTT. This translates into CASSKGGPQQPQHF.

This clonotype appeared a few times. V gene TRBV12-3 or TRBV12-4 combines with J gene TRBJ1-2; a possible D gene is TRBD1 (5 bases). V lost 3 bases and J 4 bases, leaving 12 bases between the germline ends. The CDR3 runs to 14 residues. As DNA, the CDR3 is TGTGCCAGCAGTTTGGGGCCGGGTATCTATGGCTACACCTTC. This gives the protein CASSLGPGIYGYTF.

The chain joins TRBV28 to TRBJ2-5; the match to TRBD1 covers 10 bases. The germline V gene has CDR1 MDHEN and CDR2 SYDVKM. J gave up 3 bases and V 5 bases, and 15 bases lay outside the gene matches. This CDR3 contains 18 residues. The CDR3 here is CASSPPRGDRGVEETQYF. CDR3 in DNA: TGTGCCAGCAGTCCCCCGCGTGGGGACAGGGGTGTGGAAGAGACCCAGTACTTC.

The rearrangement uses TRBV7-9 and TRBJ2-7; 11 positions agree with TRBD2. The CDR3 is made up of 16 amino acids. Germline trimming cut 4 bases from V and 3 bases from J; bases unmatched to any gene: 8. Germline V gives CDR1 SEHNR, CDR2 FQNEAQ (reference sequence). CDR3 residues: CASSSFRLAGNYEQYF. The CDR3 nucleotides are TGTGCCAGCAGCTCCTTTAGACTAGCGGGGAACTACGAGCAGTACTTC.

The chain combines TRBV15 with TRBJ1-1; D is unclear. Between the trimmed V and J ends, which lost 3 bases and 1 base, there was a span of 9 bases. There are 14 residues in the CDR3. Germline V CDR1 and CDR2: LNHNV, YYDKDF (reference sequence). The CDR3: CATSSWRGNTEAFF. The CDR3 DNA reads TGTGCCACCAGCAGCTGGCGGGGGAACACTGAAGCTTTCTTT. The entire variable domain, with the rest obtained from reference TRBV15 and TRBJ1-1, is as follows: DAMVIQNPRYQVTQFGKPVTLSCSQTLNHNVMYWYQQKSSQAPKLLFHYYDKDFNNEADTPDNFQSRRPNTSFCFLDIRSPGLGDTAMYLCATSSWRGNTEAFFGQGTRLTVV.

This clonotype was counted only a few times. This chain links TRBV24-1 with TRBJ2-2; D ambiguous. The CDR3 extends over 14 amino acids. Germline V gives CDR1 KGHDR, CDR2 SFDVKD. The V end lost 8 bases, the J end lost 4 bases, and 13 bases lay between the germline ends. DNA for the CDR3: TGTGCCACCACCGACACGGGCACCACCGGGGAGCTGTTTTTT. Protein product: CATTDTGTTGELFF.